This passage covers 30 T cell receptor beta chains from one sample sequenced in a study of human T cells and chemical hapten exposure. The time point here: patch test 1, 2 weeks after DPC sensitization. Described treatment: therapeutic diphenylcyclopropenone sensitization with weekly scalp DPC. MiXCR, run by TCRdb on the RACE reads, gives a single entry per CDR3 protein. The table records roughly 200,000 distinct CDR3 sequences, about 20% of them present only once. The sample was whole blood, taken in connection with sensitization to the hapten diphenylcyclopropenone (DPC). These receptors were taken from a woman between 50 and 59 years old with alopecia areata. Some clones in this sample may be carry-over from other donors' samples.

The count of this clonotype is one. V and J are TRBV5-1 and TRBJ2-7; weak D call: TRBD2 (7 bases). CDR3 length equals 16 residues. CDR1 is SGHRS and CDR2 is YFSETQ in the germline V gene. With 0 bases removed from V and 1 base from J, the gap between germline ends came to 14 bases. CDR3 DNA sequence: TGCGCCAGCAGCTTGGGGGGGGGCGCGGAGTCCTACGAGCAGTACTTC. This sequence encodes CASSLGGGAESYEQYF.

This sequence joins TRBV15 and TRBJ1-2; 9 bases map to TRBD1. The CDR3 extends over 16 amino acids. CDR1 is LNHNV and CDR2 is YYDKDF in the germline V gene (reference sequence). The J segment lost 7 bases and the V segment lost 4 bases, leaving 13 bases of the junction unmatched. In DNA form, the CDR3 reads TGTGCCACCAGCACAGCCCTGGTCGGACAGGGGTCTGGCTACACCTTC. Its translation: CATSTALVGQGSGYTF.

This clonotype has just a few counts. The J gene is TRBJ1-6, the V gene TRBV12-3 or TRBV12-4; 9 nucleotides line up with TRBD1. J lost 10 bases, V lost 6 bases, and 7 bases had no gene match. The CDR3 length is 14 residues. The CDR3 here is CASSLGQGRSPLHF. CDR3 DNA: TGTGCCAGCAGCCTGGGACAGGGTAGATCACCCCTCCACTTT.

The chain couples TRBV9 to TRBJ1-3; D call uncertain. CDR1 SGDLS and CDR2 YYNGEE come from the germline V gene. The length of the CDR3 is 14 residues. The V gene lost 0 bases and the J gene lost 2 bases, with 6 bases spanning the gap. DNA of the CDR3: TGTGCCAGCAGCGTAGAAACAGCTGGAAACACCATATATTTT. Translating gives CASSVETAGNTIYF.

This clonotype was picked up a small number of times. CDR3 coding DNA: TGTGCCAGCAGCCCAGAGACTAGCGGGAGTTACGAGCAGTACTTC. Translated, it gives CASSPETSGSYEQYF. The chain combines TRBV3-1 with TRBJ2-7, with 12 positions matching TRBD2. The CDR3 covers 15 residues. V shed 4 bases, J shed 4 bases, and the junction held 5 bases outside the gene matches. Germline V gene lookup returns CDR1 LGHDT and CDR2 YNNKEL (reference sequence).

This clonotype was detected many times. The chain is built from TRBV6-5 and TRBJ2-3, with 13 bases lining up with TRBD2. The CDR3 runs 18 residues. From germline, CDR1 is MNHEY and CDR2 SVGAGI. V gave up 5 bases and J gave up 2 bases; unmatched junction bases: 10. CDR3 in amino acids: CASSNLGLAGVITDTQYF. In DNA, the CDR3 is TGTGCCAGCAGTAATCTTGGACTAGCGGGAGTTATCACAGATACGCAGTATTTT.

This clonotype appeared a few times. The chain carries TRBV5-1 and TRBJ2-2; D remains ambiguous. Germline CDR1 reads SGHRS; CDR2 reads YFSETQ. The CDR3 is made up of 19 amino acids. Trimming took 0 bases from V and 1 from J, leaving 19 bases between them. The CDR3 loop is CASSLAFSRSQKNTGELFF. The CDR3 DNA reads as TGCGCCAGCAGCTTGGCCTTTAGCAGGAGCCAGAAGAACACCGGGGAGCTGTTTTTT.

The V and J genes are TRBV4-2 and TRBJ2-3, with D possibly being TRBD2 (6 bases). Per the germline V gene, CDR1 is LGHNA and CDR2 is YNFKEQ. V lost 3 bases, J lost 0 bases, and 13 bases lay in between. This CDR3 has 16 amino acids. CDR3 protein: CASSQQGLTSTDTQYF. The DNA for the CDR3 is TGTGCCAGCAGCCAGCAGGGACTTACTAGCACAGATACGCAGTATTTT.

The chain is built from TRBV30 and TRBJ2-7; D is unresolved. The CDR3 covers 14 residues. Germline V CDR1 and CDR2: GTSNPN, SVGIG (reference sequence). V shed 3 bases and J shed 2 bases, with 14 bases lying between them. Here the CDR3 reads CAWSPPVATYEQYF. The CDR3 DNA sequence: TGTGCCTGGAGCCCACCGGTCGCAACCTACGAGCAGTACTTC.

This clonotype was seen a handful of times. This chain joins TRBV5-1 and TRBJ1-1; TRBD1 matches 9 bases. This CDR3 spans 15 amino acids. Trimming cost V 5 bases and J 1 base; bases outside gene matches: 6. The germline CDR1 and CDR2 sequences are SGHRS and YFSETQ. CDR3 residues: CASRKGTGPNTEAFF. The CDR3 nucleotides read TGCGCCAGCAGAAAGGGGACAGGGCCGAACACTGAAGCTTTCTTT. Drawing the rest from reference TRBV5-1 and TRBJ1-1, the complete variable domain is KAGVTQTPRYLIKTRGQQVTLSCSPISGHRSVSWYQQTPGQGLQFLFEYFSETQRNKGNFPGRFSGRQFSNSRSEMNVSTLELGDSALYLCASRKGTGPNTEAFFGQGTRLTVV.

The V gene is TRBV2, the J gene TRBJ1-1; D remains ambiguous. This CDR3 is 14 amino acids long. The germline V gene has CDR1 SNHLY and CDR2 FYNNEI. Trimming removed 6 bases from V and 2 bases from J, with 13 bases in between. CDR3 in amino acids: CASSPTYLNTEAFF. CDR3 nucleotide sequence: TGTGCCAGCAGCCCGACTTATCTCAACACTGAAGCTTTCTTT.

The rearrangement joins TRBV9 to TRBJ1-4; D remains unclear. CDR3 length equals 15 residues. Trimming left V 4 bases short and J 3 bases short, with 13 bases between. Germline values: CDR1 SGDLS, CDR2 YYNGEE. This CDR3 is CASSPQTSPNEKLFF. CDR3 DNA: TGTGCCAGCAGCCCCCAGACTTCGCCTAATGAAAAACTGTTTTTT.

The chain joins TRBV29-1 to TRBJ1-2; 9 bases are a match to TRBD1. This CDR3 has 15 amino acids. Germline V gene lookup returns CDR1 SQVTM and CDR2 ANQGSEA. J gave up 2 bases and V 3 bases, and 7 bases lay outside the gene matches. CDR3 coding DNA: TGCAGCGTTGAGACAGGGGGGATATGGAACTATGGCTACACCTTC. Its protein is CSVETGGIWNYGYTF. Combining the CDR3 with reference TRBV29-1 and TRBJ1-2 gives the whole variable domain SAVISQKPSRDICQRGTSLTIQCQVDSQVTMMFWYRQQPGQSLTLIATANQGSEATYESGFVIDKFPISRPNLTFSTLTVSNMSPEDSSIYLCSVETGGIWNYGYTFGSGTRLTVV.

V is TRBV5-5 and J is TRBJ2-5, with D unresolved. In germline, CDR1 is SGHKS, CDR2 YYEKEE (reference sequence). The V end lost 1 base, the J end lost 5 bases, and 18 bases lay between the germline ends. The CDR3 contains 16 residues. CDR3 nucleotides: TGTGCCAGCAGCTTGATTAGTCCGCAAGTCCCGGAGACCCAGTACTTC. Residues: CASSLISPQVPETQYF.

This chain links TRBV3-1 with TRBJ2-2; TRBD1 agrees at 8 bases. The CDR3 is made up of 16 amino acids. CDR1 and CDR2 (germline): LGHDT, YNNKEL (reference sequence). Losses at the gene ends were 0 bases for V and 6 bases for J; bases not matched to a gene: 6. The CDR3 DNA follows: TGTGCCAGCAGCCAAGAAGGGACAGGTCCTTCCGGGGAGCTGTTTTTT. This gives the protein CASSQEGTGPSGELFF.

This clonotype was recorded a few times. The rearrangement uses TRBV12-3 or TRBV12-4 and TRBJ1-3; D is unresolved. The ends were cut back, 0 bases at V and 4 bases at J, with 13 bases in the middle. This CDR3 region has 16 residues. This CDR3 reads CASSLAGQATGNTIYF. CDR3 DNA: TGTGCCAGCAGTTTAGCGGGTCAGGCCACGGGAAACACCATATATTTT.

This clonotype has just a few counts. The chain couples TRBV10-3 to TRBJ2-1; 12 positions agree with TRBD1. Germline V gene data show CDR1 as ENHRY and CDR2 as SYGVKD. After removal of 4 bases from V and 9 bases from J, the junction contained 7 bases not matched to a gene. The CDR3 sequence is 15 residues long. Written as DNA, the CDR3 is TGTGCCATCAGTGGGGGACAGGGGGCTGTGGGTGAGCAGTTCTTC. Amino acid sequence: CAISGGQGAVGEQFF.

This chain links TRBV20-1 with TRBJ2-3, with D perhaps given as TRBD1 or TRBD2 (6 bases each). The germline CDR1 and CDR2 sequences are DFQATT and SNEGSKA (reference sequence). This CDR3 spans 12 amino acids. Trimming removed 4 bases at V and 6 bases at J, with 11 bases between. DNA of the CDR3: TGCAGTGCTAAGGGGGGTTCCGATACGCAGTATTTT. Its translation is CSAKGGSDTQYF.

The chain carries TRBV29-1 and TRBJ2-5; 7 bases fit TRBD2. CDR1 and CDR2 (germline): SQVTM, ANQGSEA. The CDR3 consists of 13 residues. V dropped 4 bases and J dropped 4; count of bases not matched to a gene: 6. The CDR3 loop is CSVGQSGGETQYF. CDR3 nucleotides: TGCAGCGTTGGGCAGTCGGGAGGAGAGACCCAGTACTTC.

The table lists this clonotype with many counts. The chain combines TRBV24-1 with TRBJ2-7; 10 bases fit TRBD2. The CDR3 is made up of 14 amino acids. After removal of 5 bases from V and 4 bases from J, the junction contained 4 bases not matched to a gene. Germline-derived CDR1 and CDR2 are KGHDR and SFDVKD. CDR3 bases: TGTGCCACCAGTGCTAGCGGGAGCGGGTACGAGCAGTACTTC. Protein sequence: CATSASGSGYEQYF.

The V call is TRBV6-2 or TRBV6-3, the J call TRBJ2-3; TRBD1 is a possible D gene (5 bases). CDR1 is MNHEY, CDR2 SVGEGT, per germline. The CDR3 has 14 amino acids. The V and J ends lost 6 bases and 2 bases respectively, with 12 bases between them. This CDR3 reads CASSPLGPTDTQYF. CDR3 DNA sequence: TGTGCCAGCAGCCCTCTGGGGCCCACAGATACGCAGTATTTT.

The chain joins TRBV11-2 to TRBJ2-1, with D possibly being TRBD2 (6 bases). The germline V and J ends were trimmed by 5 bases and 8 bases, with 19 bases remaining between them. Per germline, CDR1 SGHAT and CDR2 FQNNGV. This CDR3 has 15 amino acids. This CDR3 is CASSPGTGRNYEQFF. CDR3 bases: TGTGCCAGCAGCCCCGGGACTGGACGTAATTATGAGCAGTTCTTC.

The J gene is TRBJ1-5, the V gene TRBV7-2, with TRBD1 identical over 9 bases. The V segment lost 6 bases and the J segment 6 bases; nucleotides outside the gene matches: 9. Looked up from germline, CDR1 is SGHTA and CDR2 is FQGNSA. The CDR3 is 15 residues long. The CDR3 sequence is CASSLTGGTSQPQHF. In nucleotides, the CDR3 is TGTGCCAGCAGTTTGACAGGGGGGACGTCTCAGCCCCAGCATTTT.

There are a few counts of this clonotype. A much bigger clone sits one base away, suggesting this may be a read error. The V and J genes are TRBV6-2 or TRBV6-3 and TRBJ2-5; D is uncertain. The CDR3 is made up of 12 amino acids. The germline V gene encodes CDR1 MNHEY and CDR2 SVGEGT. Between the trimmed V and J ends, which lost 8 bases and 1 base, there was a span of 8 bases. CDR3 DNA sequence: TGTGCCAGCGGTTTAATCCAAGAGACCCAGTACTTC. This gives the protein CASGLIQETQYF.

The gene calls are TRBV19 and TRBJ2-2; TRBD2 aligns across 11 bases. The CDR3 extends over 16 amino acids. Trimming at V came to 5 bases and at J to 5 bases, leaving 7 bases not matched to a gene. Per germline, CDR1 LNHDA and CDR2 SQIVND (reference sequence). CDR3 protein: CASSVTSGRRTGELFF. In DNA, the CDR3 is TGTGCCAGTAGTGTCACTAGCGGGAGAAGGACCGGGGAGCTGTTTTTT.

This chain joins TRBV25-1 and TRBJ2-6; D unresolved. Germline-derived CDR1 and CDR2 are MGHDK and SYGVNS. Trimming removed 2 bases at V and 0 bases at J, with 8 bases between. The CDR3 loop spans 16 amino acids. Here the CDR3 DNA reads TGTGCCAGCAGTGAAAGCAGGACCTCTGGGGCCAACGTCCTGACTTTC. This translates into CASSESRTSGANVLTF.

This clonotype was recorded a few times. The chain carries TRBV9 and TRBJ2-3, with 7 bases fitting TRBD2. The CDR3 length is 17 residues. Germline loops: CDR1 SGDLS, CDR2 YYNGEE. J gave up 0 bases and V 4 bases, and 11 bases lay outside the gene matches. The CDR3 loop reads CASSFPSRSGSTDTQYF. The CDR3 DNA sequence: TGTGCCAGCAGCTTCCCCTCGCGTAGCGGGAGCACAGATACGCAGTATTTT.

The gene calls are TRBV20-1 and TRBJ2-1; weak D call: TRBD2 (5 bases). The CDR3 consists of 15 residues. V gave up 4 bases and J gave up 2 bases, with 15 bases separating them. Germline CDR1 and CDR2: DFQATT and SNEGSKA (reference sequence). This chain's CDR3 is CSAKGGSNTYNEQFF. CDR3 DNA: TGCAGTGCTAAGGGTGGGAGTAACACCTACAATGAGCAGTTCTTC.

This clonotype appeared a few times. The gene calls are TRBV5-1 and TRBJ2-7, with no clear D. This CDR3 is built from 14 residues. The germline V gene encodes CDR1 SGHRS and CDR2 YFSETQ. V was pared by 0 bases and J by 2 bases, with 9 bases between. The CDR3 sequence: CASSLGLMTYEQYF. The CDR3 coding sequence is TGCGCCAGCAGCTTGGGGCTAATGACCTACGAGCAGTACTTC.

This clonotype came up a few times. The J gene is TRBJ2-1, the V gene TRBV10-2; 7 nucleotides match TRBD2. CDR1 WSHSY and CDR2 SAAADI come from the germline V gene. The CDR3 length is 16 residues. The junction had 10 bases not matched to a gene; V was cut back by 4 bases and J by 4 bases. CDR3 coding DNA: TGCGCCAGCAGTGGGAGGTTAGGGACTACTTACAATGAGCAGTTCTTC. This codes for CASSGRLGTTYNEQFF.